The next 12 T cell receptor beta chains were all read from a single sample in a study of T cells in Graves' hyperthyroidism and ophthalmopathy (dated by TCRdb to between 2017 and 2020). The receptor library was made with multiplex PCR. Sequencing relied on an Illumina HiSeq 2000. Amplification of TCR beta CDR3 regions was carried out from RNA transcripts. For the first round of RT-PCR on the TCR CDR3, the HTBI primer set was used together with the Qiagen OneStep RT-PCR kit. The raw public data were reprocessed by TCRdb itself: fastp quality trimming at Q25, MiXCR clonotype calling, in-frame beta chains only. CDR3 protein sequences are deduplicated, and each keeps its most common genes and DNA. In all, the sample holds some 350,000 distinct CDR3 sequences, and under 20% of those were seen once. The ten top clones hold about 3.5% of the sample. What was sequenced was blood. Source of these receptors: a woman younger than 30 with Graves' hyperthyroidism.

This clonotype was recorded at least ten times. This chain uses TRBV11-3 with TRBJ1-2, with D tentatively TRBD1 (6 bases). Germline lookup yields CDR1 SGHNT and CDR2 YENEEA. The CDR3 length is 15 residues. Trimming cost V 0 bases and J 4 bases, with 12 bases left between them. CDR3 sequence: CASSLEMGASYGYTF. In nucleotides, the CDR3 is TGTGCCAGCAGCTTAGAAATGGGGGCGAGCTATGGCTACACCTTC.

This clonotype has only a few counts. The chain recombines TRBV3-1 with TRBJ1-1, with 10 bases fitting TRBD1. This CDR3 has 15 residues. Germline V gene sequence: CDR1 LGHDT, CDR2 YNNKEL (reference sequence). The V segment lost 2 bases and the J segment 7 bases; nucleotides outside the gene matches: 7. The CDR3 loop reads CASSQPWTGGIEAFF. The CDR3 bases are TGTGCCAGCAGCCAACCCTGGACAGGGGGTATTGAAGCTTTCTTT.

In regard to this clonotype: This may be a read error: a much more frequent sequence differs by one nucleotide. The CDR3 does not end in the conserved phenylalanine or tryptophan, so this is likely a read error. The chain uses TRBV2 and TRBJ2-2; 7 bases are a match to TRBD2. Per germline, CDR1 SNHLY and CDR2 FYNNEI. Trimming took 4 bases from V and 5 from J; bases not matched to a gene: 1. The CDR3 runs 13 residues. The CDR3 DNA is TGTGCCAGCAGTGTGCGGGGGACCGGGGAGCTGTTTTTG. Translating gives CASSVRGTGELFL.

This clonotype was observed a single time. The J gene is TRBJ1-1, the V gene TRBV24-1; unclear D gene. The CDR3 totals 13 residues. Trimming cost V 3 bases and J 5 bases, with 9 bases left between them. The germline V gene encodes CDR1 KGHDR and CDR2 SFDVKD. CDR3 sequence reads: CATSDPGKTEAFF. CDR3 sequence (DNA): TGTGCCACCAGTGATCCGGGGAAGACTGAAGCTTTCTTT.

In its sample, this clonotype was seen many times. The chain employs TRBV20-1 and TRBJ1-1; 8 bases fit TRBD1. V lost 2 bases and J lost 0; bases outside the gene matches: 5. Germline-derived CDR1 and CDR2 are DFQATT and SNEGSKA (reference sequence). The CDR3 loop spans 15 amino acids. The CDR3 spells CSARRTGLVNTEAFF. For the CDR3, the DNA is TGCAGTGCTAGAAGGACAGGGCTCGTGAACACTGAAGCTTTCTTT.

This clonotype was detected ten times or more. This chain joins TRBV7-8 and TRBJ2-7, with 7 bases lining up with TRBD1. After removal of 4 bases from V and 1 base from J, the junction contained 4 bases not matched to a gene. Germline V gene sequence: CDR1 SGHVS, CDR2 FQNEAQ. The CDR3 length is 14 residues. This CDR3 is CASSYRDRSYEQYF. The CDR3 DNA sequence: TGTGCCAGCAGCTACCGGGACAGATCCTACGAGCAGTACTTC.

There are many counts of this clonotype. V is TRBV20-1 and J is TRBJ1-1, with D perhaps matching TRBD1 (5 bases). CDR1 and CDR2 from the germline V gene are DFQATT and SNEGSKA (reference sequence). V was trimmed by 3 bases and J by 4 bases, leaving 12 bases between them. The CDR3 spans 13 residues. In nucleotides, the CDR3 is TGCAGTGCTAGCCCTCCAGGGAGCACTGAAGCTTTCTTT. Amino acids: CSASPPGSTEAFF.

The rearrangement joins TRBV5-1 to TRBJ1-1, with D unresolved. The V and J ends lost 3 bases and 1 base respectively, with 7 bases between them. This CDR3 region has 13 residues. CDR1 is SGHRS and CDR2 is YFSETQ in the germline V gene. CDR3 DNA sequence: TGCGCCAGCAGCTCCTGGAGGAACACTGAAGCTTTCTTT. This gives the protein CASSSWRNTEAFF. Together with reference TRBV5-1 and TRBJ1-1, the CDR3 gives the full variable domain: KAGVTQTPRYLIKTRGQQVTLSCSPISGHRSVSWYQQTPGQGLQFLFEYFSETQRNKGNFPGRFSGRQFSNSRSEMNVSTLELGDSALYLCASSSWRNTEAFFGQGTRLTVV.

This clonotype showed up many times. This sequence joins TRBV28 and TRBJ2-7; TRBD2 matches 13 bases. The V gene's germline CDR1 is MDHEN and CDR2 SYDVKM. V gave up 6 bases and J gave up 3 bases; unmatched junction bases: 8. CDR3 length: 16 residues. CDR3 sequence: CASSLGLAGRGYEQYF. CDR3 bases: TGTGCCAGCAGCCTGGGACTAGCGGGGAGGGGCTACGAGCAGTACTTC.

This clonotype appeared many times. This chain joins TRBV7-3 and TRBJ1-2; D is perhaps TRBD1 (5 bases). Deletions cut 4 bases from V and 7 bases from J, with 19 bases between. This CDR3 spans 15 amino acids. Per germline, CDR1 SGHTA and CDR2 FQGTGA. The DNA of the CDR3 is TGTGCCAGCAGCTGGTCCGGGGGGGGTTCGGGTGGCTACACCTTC. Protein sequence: CASSWSGGGSGGYTF.

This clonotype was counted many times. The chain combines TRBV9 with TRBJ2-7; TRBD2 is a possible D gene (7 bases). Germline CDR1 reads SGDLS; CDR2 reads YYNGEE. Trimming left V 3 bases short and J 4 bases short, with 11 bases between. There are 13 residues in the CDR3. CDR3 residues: CASSGEGGYEQYF. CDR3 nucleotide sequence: TGTGCCAGCAGCGGTGAGGGGGGGTACGAGCAGTACTTC.

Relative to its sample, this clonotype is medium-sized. DNA for the CDR3: TGTGCCAGCAGTGAAGCGGAGGGACCCCACGGGCAGTACTTC. Residues: CASSEAEGPHGQYF. The gene calls are TRBV6-1 and TRBJ2-7, with TRBD2 as a possible D gene (6 bases). This CDR3 has 14 residues. Trimming removed 0 bases at V and 9 bases at J, with 15 bases between. Germline V gene lookup returns CDR1 MNHNS and CDR2 SASEGT.